Below, 9 T cell receptor beta chains from the same sample are listed, as sequenced in a study of CD8+CD57+ T cells in acquired aplastic anemia. TCR beta VDJ and CDR3 profiles were obtained from a genomic DNA template. TCRdb reprocessed the reads via MiXCR and lists one record per CDR3 protein. Found here are roughly 170,000 distinct CDR3 sequences, nearly 50% of them singletons; the top ten hold roughly 13%. Patients chosen for sequencing had CD8+CD57+ cells that had expanded, as shown by flow cytometry. The specimen sequenced was sorted CD4+, CD8+, or CD8+CD57+ T cells (not recorded which) from PBMCs. The receptors were sampled from a human donor with aplastic anemia.

In the case of this clonotype: Lacking the conserved final phenylalanine or tryptophan, this CDR3 likely reflects a read error. V gene TRBV25-1 combines with J gene TRBJ1-4; D possibly corresponds to TRBD1 (6 bases). Germline V gives CDR1 MGHDK, CDR2 SYGVNS. The V end lost 5 bases, the J end lost 1 base, and 11 bases lay between the germline ends. This CDR3 spans 15 amino acids. The CDR3 coding sequence is TGTGCCAGCAGTTTCAGGACAGTAACTAATGAAAAACTGTTTCTT. Protein product: CASSFRTVTNEKLFL.

Ten or more counts support this clonotype. The rearrangement joins TRBV5-1 to TRBJ2-1, with D tentatively TRBD1 (6 bases). This CDR3 comprises 15 residues. Germline-derived CDR1 and CDR2 are SGHRS and YFSETQ. Trimming left V 0 bases short and J 4 bases short, with 11 bases between. CDR3 residues: CASSLAQGGYNEQFF. The CDR3 nucleotides are TGCGCCAGCAGCTTGGCACAGGGTGGGTACAATGAGCAGTTCTTC.

The V call is TRBV12-5, the J call TRBJ1-2, with D possibly matching TRBD1 (5 bases). V shed 9 bases and J shed 2 bases, with 19 bases lying between them. CDR3 length equals 15 residues. CDR1 is LGHNT and CDR2 is FRNRAP in the germline V gene. CDR3 in amino acids: CASHPWDGYNYGYTF. In DNA form, the CDR3 reads TGTGCTAGCCACCCCTGGGACGGCTACAACTATGGCTACACCTTC.

This clonotype was observed a single time. J is TRBJ2-1 and V is TRBV10-2, with a possible D match to TRBD2 (5 bases). This CDR3 comprises 15 residues. V shed 3 bases and J shed 4 bases, with 13 bases lying between them. Germline V lookup: CDR1 WSHSY, CDR2 SAAADI. The CDR3 nucleotides are TGCGCCAGCAGTGAAGGACTCGGGGTTTACAATGAGCAGTTCTTC. Encoded protein: CASSEGLGVYNEQFF.

Ten or more counts support this clonotype. The chain recombines TRBV5-1 with TRBJ2-1, with TRBD1 matching 11 bases. The CDR3 has 15 amino acids. With V trimmed by 4 bases and J by 2 bases, 2 bases remained unmatched. CDR1 and CDR2 (germline): SGHRS, YFSETQ. The CDR3 DNA reads as TGCGCCAGCAGCGAGGGACAGGGGGCCTACAATGAGCAGTTCTTC. Translation gives CASSEGQGAYNEQFF.

V and J are TRBV7-9 and TRBJ1-2; a weak D match, TRBD1 (6 bases). In germline, CDR1 is SEHNR, CDR2 FQNEAQ (reference sequence). Between the trimmed V and J ends, which lost 5 bases and 7 bases, there was a span of 11 bases. CDR3 length: 12 residues. The CDR3 DNA reads as TGTGCCAGCAGCAAGGACAGTGGTGGCTACACCTTC. Protein: CASSKDSGGYTF.

The V call is TRBV2, the J call TRBJ1-5, with TRBD1 matching over 7 bases. Germline V CDR1 and CDR2: SNHLY, FYNNEI. After removal of 5 bases from V and 2 bases from J, the junction contained 6 bases not matched to a gene. CDR3 length equals 15 residues. The CDR3 loop reads CASSRLTGGNQPQHF. The CDR3 coding sequence is TGTGCCAGCAGTAGATTAACAGGGGGCAATCAGCCCCAGCATTTT.

There are a few counts of this clonotype. This chain links TRBV12-3 or TRBV12-4 with TRBJ2-5; D might be TRBD1 (5 bases). This CDR3 has 11 residues. Trimming stripped 5 bases from V and 11 bases from J, with 12 bases between. The CDR3: CASSLGQGQYF. CDR3 coding DNA: TGTGCCAGCAGTCTCGGGCAGGGTCAGTACTTC.

This clonotype was recorded many times. Here the CDR3 reads CAIKPGQGAFMNTEAFF. The DNA of the CDR3 is TGTGCCATCAAGCCGGGACAGGGGGCCTTCATGAACACTGAAGCTTTCTTT. V usage is TRBV10-3 and J usage is TRBJ1-1, with 12 bases matching TRBD1. Germline values: CDR1 ENHRY, CDR2 SYGVKD. V dropped 7 bases and J dropped 0; count of bases not matched to a gene: 9. The CDR3 is made up of 17 amino acids.